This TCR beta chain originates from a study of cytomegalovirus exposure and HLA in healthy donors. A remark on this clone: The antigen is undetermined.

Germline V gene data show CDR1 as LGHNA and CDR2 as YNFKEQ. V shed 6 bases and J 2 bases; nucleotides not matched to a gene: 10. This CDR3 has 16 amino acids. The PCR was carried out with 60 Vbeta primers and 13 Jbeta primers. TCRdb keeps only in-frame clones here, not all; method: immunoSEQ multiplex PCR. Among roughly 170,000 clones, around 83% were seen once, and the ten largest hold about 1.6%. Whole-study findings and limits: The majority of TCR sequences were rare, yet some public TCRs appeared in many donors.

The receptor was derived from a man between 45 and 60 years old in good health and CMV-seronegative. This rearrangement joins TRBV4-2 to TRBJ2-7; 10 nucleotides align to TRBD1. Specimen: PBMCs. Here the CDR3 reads CASSRTRTGGTYEQYF. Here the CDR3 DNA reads TGTGCCAGCAGTCGCACCCGGACAGGGGGTACCTACGAGCAGTACTTC.